This T cell receptor (beta chain) originates from a study of human T cells and chemical hapten exposure. TCRdb passed the RACE reads through MiXCR, listing each CDR3 protein once. The sample has over 55,000 distinct CDR3 sequences; 9.5% to 15% are singletons. Time point of the sample: patch test 3, about 24 weeks after DPC sensitization. Treatment in this sample: therapeutic diphenylcyclopropenone sensitization with weekly scalp DPC. Germline V gene data show CDR1 as MDHEN and CDR2 as SYDVKM. This CDR3 region has 12 residues. This clonotype was found a few times. Its ends do not fully match the called genes, so a read error is possible.

The rearrangement links TRBV28 to TRBJ1-1; TRBD1 might be the D (5 bases). Sequencing used whole blood, obtained in connection with sensitization to the hapten diphenylcyclopropenone (DPC). This TCR derives from a man under 40 with alopecia areata. Some clones in this sample may be carry-over from other donors' samples. The CDR3 loop reads CASRRMDTLFLF. The CDR3 region has the DNA TGTGCCAGCAGAAGGATGGACACTTTATTCCTTTTT.